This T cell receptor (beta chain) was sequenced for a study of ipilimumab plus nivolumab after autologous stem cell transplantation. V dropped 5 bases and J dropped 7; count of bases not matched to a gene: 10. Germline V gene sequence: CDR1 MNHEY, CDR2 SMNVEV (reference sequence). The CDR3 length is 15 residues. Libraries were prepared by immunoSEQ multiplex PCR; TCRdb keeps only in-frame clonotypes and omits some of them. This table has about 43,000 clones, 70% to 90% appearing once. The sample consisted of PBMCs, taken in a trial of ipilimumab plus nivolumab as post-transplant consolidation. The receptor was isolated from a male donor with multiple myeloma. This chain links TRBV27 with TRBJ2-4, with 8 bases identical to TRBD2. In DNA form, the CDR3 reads TGTGCCAGCAGTAAAGATCCGGGGGGGCTGAACATTCAGTACTTC. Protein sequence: CASSKDPGGLNIQYF.